This entry lists 3 T cell receptor beta chains sequenced from one sample in a study of molecular identifiers for immune sequencing clone quantification. One entry per CDR3 protein results from TCRdb running MiXCR on the PCR reads. The profile shows 90,000 or so distinct CDR3 sequences, over 20% of them singletons. The sequenced material came from naive CD8+ T cells from blood, with Jurkat cell RNA spiked in. The subset is: FACS-sorted CD8+CD4-CCR7+CD45RA+ naive T cells. The source is a human donor in good health. Some libraries in this study had Jurkat cell RNA spiked in.

This clonotype was counted at least ten times. The rearrangement uses TRBV6-2 or TRBV6-3 and TRBJ1-5, with TRBD1 matching 10 bases. Germline V gene data show CDR1 as MNHEY and CDR2 as SVGEGT. V was clipped by 5 bases and J by 6 bases; unmatched bases: 10. This CDR3 spans 16 amino acids. The CDR3 coding sequence is TGTGCCAGCAGTATCCGGGACAGGGGAGGGGTTCAGCCCCAGCATTTT. The encoded protein is CASSIRDRGGVQPQHF.

The V gene is TRBV6-2 or TRBV6-3, the J gene TRBJ2-5, with TRBD2 identical over 11 bases. This CDR3 is 15 amino acids long. Trimming cost V 5 bases and J 4 bases; bases outside gene matches: 6. The germline CDR1 and CDR2 sequences are MNHEY and SVGEGT. The CDR3 is CASSPIAGGAETQYF. The CDR3 DNA reads TGTGCCAGCAGTCCAATAGCGGGAGGGGCAGAGACCCAGTACTTC.

Comments on this clonotype: This may be a read error, as it is one base from a much larger clone. The rearrangement joins TRBV27 to TRBJ2-1, with 10 bases matching TRBD2. The V gene's germline CDR1 is MNHEY and CDR2 SMNVEV (reference sequence). The J segment lost 5 bases and the V segment lost 5 bases, leaving 6 bases of the junction unmatched. The CDR3 totals 15 residues. In DNA form, the CDR3 reads TGTGCCAGCAGTCCCGGGACTAGCGAGGACAATGAGCAGTTCTTC. Translating it yields CASSPGTSEDNEQFF.